This T cell receptor (beta chain) was sequenced for a study of blood T cell repertoires in COVID-19. TCRdb's table, derived via immunoSEQ multiplex PCR, lists solely in-frame clones and lacks some. The sample lists about 190,000 clones, approximately 84% seen once, with roughly 3.2% in the top ten. Residents of 24 US areas, aged about 18 to 89 years, made up the participants. Donors were grouped by their self-reported clinical history. Either two negative PCRs, clearance, or symptom resolution qualified Cohort 3 donors as recovered. Germline CDR1 and CDR2: LNHDA and SQIVND (reference sequence). CDR3 length: 14 residues. The V end was cut by 3 bases, the J end by 5 bases, with 11 bases between.

The gene calls are TRBV19 and TRBJ1-5; D is uncertain. The sample comprised PBMCs or T cells enriched from blood (not recorded which). The receptor's source is a woman younger than 45 who had recovered from COVID-19. This CDR3 is CASSIGWRDQPQHF. CDR3 sequence (DNA): TGTGCCAGTAGTATTGGGTGGAGGGATCAGCCCCAGCATTTT.